This entry concerns a single T cell receptor (beta chain). The target antigen is unknown. The V gene lost 5 bases and the J gene lost 7 bases, with 8 bases spanning the gap. This CDR3 spans 11 amino acids. Germline V lookup: CDR1 MNHEY, CDR2 SVGAGI. The protocol was immunoSEQ multiplex PCR, while the TCRdb copy is restricted to in-frame clones and leaves out a portion. The sample contains about 160,000 clones, around 90% of which appear only once. The sample originates from a study of T cell responses to AZD1222 COVID-19 vaccine. Overall study: Second-dose timings of about 4 or about 12 weeks were pooled.

Study-wide results and caveats: Repertoires were obtained only post-peak T cell response. Seropositive AZD1222 recipients at baseline numbered only five or six. There were mostly white British donors and more females than males, and clonal diversity was possibly underestimated.

The TCR comes from an adult in good health. Specimen: peripheral blood, collected on day 0 of AZD1222 vaccination. The V gene is TRBV6-5, the J gene TRBJ1-1; D is ambiguous. The CDR3: CASSLGSEAFF. Here the CDR3 DNA reads TGTGCCAGCAGTCTAGGGAGTGAAGCTTTCTTT.